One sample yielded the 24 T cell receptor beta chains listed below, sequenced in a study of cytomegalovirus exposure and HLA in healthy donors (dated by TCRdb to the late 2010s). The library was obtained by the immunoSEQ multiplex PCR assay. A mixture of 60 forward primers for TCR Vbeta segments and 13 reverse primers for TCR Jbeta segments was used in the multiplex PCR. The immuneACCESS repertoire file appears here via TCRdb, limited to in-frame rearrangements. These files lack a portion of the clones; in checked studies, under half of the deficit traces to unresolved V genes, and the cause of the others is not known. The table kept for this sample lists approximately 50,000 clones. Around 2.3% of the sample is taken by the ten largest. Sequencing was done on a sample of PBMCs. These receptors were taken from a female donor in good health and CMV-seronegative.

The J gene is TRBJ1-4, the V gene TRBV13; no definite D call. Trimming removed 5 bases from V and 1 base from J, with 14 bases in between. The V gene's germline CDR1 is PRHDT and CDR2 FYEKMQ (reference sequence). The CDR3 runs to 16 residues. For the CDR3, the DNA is TGTGCCAGCAGCCTGACCCAGTCGGGAACTAATGAAAAACTGTTTTTT. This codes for CASSLTQSGTNEKLFF.

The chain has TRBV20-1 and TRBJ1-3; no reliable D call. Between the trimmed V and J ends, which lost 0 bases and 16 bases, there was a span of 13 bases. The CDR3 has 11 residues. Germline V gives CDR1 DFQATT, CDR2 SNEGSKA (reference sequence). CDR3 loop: CSARDTERFYF. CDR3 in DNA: TGCAGTGCTAGAGATACCGAGAGGTTTTATTTT.

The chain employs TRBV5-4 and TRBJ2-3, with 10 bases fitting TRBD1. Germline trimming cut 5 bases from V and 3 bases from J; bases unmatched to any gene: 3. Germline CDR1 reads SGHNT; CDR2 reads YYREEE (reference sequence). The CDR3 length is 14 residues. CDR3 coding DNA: TGTGCCAGCAGTATGGACAGGGGGACAGATACGCAGTATTTT. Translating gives CASSMDRGTDTQYF.

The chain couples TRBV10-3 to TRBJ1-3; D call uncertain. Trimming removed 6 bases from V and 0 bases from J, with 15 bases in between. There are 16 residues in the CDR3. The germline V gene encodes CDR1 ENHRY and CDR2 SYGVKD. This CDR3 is CAIRGEGIGSGNTIYF. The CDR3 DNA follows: TGTGCCATCAGGGGAGAGGGCATCGGCTCTGGAAACACCATATATTTT.

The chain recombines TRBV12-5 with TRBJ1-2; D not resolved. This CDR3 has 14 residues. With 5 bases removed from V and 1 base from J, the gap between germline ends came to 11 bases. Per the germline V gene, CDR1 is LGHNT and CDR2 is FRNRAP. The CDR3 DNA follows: TGTGCTAGTGGTCCCGGACTGCTTAACTATGGCTACACCTTC. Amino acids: CASGPGLLNYGYTF.

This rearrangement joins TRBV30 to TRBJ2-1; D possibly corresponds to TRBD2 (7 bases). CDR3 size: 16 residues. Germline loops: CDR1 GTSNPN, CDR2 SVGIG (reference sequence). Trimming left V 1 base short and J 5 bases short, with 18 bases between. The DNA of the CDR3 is TGTGCCTGGAGTGGATTGCGGGAAGGGGGGGACAATGAGCAGTTCTTC. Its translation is CAWSGLREGGDNEQFF.

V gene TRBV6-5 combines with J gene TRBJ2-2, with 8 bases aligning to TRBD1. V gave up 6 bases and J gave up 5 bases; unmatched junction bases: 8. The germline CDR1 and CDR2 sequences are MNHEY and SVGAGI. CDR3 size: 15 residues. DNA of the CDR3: TGTGCCAGCAGCCGGACAGGGTTGGCGACCGGGGAGCTGTTTTTT. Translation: CASSRTGLATGELFF.

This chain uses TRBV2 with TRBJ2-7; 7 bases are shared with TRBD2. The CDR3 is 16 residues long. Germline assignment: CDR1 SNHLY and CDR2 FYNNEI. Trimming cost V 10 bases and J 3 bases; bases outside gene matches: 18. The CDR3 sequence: CATEQLSQRGLYEQYF. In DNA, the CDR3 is TGTGCCACAGAACAACTTTCACAGCGGGGACTCTACGAGCAGTACTTC. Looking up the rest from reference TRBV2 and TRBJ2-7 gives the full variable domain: EPEVTQTPSHQVTQMGQEVILRCVPISNHLYFYWYRQILGQKVEFLVSFYNNEISEKSEIFDDQFSVERPDGSNFTLKIRSTKLEDSAMYFCATEQLSQRGLYEQYFGPGTRLTVT.

CDR3 DNA: TGTGCCACCAGCAGAGGGTCGTCCTTGGACAGCAACACTGAAGCTTTCTTT. Translating gives CATSRGSSLDSNTEAFF. The chain employs TRBV15 and TRBJ1-1; possibly TRBD1 for D (6 bases). The CDR3 extends over 17 amino acids. V shed 1 base and J shed 2 bases, with 17 bases lying between them. CDR1 and CDR2 from the germline V gene are LNHNV and YYDKDF (reference sequence).

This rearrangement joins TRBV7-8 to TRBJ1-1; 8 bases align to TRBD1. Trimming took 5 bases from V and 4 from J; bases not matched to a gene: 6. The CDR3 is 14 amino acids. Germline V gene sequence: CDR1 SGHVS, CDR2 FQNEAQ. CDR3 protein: CASSIQGVRTEAFF. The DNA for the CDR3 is TGTGCCAGCAGCATACAGGGGGTCCGCACTGAAGCTTTCTTT.

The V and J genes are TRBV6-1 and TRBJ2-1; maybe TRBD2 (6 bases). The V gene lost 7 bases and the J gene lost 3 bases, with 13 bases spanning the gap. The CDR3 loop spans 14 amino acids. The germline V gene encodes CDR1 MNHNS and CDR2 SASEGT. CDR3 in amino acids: CASIGGSYYNEQFF. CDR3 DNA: TGTGCCAGCATTGGGGGGAGCTACTACAATGAGCAGTTCTTC.

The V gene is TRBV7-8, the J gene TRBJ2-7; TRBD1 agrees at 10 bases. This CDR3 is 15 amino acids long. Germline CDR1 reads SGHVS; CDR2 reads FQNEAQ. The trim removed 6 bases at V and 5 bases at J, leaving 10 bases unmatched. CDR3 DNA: TGTGCCAGCAGTTTAAGGACAGGGGGGACCAACGAGCAGTACTTC. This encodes CASSLRTGGTNEQYF.

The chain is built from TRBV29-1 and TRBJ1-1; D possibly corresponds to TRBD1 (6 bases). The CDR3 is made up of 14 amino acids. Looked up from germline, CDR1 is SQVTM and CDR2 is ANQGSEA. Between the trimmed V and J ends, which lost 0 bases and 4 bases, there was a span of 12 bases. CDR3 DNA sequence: TGCAGCGTTGAAGAGTCCAGGGGAATCACTGAAGCTTTCTTT. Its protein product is CSVEESRGITEAFF. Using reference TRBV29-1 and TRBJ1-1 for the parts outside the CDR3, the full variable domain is SAVISQKPSRDICQRGTSLTIQCQVDSQVTMMFWYRQQPGQSLTLIATANQGSEATYESGFVIDKFPISRPNLTFSTLTVSNMSPEDSSIYLCSVEESRGITEAFFGQGTRLTVV.

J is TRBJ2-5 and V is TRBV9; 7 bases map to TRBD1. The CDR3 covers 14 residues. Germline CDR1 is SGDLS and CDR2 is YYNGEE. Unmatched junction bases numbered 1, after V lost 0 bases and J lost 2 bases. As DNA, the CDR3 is TGTGCCAGCAGCGTAGGGGGACAGCAAGAGACCCAGTACTTC. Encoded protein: CASSVGGQQETQYF.

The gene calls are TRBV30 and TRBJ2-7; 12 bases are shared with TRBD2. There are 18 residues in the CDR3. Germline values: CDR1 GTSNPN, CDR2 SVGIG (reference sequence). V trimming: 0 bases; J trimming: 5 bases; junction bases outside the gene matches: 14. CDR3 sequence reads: CAWSVSALAGGPRNEQYF. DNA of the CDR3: TGTGCCTGGAGTGTATCCGCCCTAGCGGGAGGGCCCAGGAACGAGCAGTACTTC. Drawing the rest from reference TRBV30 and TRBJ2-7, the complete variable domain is SQTIHQWPATLVQPVGSPLSLECTVEGTSNPNLYWYRQAAGRGLQLLFYSVGIGQISSEVPQNLSASRPQDRQFILSSKKLLLSDSGFYLCAWSVSALAGGPRNEQYFGPGTRLTVT.

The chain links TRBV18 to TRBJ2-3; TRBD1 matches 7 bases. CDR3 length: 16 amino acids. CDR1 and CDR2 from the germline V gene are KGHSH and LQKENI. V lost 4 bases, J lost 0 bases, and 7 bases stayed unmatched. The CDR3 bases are TGTGCCAGCTCACATTGGACAGGACCTAGCACAGATACGCAGTATTTT. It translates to CASSHWTGPSTDTQYF.

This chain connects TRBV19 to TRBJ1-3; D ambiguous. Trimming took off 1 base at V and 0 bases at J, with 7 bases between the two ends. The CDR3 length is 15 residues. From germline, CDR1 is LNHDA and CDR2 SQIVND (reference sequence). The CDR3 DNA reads TGTGCCAGTAGTATAGGGCGGGACTCTGGAAACACCATATATTTT. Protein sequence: CASSIGRDSGNTIYF.

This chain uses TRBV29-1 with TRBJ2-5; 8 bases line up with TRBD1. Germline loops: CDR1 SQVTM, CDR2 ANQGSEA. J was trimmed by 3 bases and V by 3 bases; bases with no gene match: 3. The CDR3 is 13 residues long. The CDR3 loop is CSVDGQGKETQYF. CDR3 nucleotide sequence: TGCAGCGTTGATGGACAGGGAAAAGAGACCCAGTACTTC.

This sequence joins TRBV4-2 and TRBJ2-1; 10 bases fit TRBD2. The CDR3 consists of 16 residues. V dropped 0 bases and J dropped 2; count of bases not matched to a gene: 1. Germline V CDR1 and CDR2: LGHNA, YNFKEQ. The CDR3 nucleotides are TGTGCCAGCAGCCAAGATACTAGCGGGACCTACAATGAGCAGTTCTTC. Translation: CASSQDTSGTYNEQFF.

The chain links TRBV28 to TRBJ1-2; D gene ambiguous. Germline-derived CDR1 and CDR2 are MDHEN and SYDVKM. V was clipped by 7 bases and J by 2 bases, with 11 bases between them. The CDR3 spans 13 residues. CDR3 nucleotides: TGTGCCAGCACCCCTTACTTGAACTATGGCTACACCTTC. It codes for CASTPYLNYGYTF.

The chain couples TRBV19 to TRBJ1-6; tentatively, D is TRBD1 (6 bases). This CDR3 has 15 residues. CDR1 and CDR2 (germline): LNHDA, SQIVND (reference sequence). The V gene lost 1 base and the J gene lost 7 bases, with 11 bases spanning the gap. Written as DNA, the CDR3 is TGTGCCAGTAGTATAGTTAATCAGGGGAATTCACCCCTCCACTTT. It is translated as CASSIVNQGNSPLHF.

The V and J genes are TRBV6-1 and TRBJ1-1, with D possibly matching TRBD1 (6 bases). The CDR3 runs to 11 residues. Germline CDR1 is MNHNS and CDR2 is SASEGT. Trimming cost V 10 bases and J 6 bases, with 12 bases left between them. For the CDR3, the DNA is TGTGCCACGGACAGTACTCCTGAAGCTTTCTTT. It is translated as CATDSTPEAFF.

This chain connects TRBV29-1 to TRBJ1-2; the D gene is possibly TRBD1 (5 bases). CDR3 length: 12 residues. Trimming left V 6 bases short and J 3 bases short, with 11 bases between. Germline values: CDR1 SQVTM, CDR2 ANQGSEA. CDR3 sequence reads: CSVPGVYYGYTF. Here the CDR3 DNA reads TGCAGCGTCCCGGGGGTGTACTATGGCTACACCTTC. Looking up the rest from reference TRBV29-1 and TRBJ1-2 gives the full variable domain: SAVISQKPSRDICQRGTSLTIQCQVDSQVTMMFWYRQQPGQSLTLIATANQGSEATYESGFVIDKFPISRPNLTFSTLTVSNMSPEDSSIYLCSVPGVYYGYTFGSGTRLTVV.

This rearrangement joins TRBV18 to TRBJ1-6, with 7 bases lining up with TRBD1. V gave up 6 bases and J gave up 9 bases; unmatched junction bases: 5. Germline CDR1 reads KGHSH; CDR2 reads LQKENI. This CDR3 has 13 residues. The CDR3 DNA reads TGTGCCAGCTCCACAGGGGCTAGTTCACCCCTCCACTTT. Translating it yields CASSTGASSPLHF.